One T cell receptor (beta chain) is described in this entry. Its antigen is not known. Here immunoSEQ multiplex PCR was the method, and the copy in TCRdb shows in-frame clones only, minus some. The sample shows tens of thousands of clones, 92% of them seen only once. The record originates from a study of OX40 agonist ivuxolimab in advanced cancers. At the level of the study: Dose-escalation patients' cancers were hepatocellular carcinoma, melanoma, renal cell or head and neck cancer. Earlier anti-PD-1, anti-PD-L1 or anti-CTLA-4 therapy was permitted; roughly 42% had received some.

Germline CDR1 reads ENHRY; CDR2 reads SYGVKD. The ends were cut back, 3 bases at V and 3 bases at J, with 11 bases in the middle. The CDR3 spans 15 residues. Findings of the study overall: CD8+ T cells showed, on average, more clonal expansion than CD4+ cells.

Sample: CD4+ or CD8+ T cells sorted from blood, taken in a trial of the OX40 agonist ivuxolimab. This receptor was taken from an adult with an advanced solid tumor such as melanoma, head and neck, liver or kidney cancer. This chain connects TRBV10-3 to TRBJ2-2; D gene uncertain. CDR3 loop: CAISDTAWDTGELFF. The CDR3 DNA sequence: TGTGCCATCAGTGATACAGCTTGGGACACCGGGGAGCTGTTTTTT.